The T cell receptor (beta chain) described here comes from a study of blood T cell repertoires in COVID-19. Overall study: Nucleic acid was either cDNA or gDNA, and it came from T cells, B-cell-depleted T cells, or PBMCs.

A few counts support this clone. In the original analysis: Estimation of nucleated cell counts relied on the amplification of reference gene primers. Sequenced by immunoSEQ multiplex PCR; TCRdb stores in-frame clones only, minus some. V, J and clone size are taken as reported in that table, and D and trimming were inferred from the DNA itself. The sample records 150,000 or so clones, around 83% being singletons. The J segment lost 2 bases and the V segment lost 0 bases, leaving 3 bases of the junction unmatched. The CDR3 loop spans 16 amino acids. The germline gives CDR1 LNHDA, CDR2 SQIVND (reference sequence).

The TCR was taken from an elderly woman with acute or convalescent COVID-19. The V call is TRBV19, the J call TRBJ2-1; 8 bases align to TRBD1. The specimen sequenced was peripheral blood. The DNA of the CDR3 is TGTGCCAGTAGTATAGAGAGGACAGGGACCTACAATGAGCAGTTCTTC. Translated: CASSIERTGTYNEQFF.